This is a list of T cell receptor beta chains from one sample in a study of cytomegalovirus exposure and HLA in healthy donors. Libraries were prepared by immunoSEQ multiplex PCR; TCRdb keeps only in-frame clonotypes and omits some of them. Of 180,000 or so clones in the sample, approximately 87% are singletons; the top ten hold 1.4%. The sequencing sample was made of PBMCs. The origin of the receptors is a woman aged 30 to 39 in good health and CMV-seronegative. CDR3s include the opening cysteine and the closing phenylalanine or tryptophan. The D gene is left open where the match is weak. The size entry is marked missing in some rows and otherwise reads once, few, many or a size class.

CDR3nt	CDR3aa	d_gene	abundance	v_gene	j_gene	len
TGTGCCAGTAGTCTCGGGGGTTCACCCCTCCACTTT	CASSLGGSPLHF	NA	NA	TRBV19	TRBJ1-6	12
TGTGCCAGCGGTAACTCAGGGGGCCATGAAAAACTGTTTTTT	CASGNSGGHEKLFF	TRBD1	NA	TRBV2	TRBJ1-4	14
TGTGCCAGCAGCCTACCCACTAGCCGAGTGAGTGAGCAGTTCTTC	CASSLPTSRVSEQFF	NA	NA	TRBV5-4	TRBJ2-1	15
TGTGCCAGCAGGGATACAGGGGGTCGGAGGCCCCAGCATTTT	CASRDTGGRRPQHF	TRBD1	NA	TRBV2	TRBJ1-5	14
TGTGCCAGCCGTCTTTCGGGACAGGCTAATGAAAAACTGTTTTTT	CASRLSGQANEKLFF	TRBD1	NA	TRBV19	TRBJ1-4	15
TGTGCCAGCAGCTGGAGGGACAGGGCAGGGGTTGAGGAAGCTTTCTTT	CASSWRDRAGVEEAFF	TRBD1	NA	TRBV5-6	TRBJ1-1	16
TGTGCCAGCGGAAGTGAAGGACAGACCTATAATTCACCCCTCCACTTT	CASGSEGQTYNSPLHF	NA	NA	TRBV6-6	TRBJ1-6	16
TGTGCCACCAGCAGACAACAGGGGGCGAATCAGCCCCAGCATTTT	CATSRQQGANQPQHF	TRBD1	NA	TRBV15	TRBJ1-5	15
TGCGCCAGCAGTGCCCGGACAGGGGATGGCTACACCTTC	CASSARTGDGYTF	TRBD1	NA	TRBV10-1	TRBJ1-2	13
TGCGCCAGCAGCTTGTCTCAGACCCAGTACTTC	CASSLSQTQYF	NA	NA	TRBV5-1	TRBJ2-5	11
TGTGCCAGCTCACCTTCCCGGGAAGAACTGTTTTTT	CASSPSREELFF	NA	few	TRBV18	TRBJ1-4	12
TGTGCCATCAGTGAGTCGACGACGAGGAACAGGCAGTACTTC	CAISESTTRNRQYF	NA	NA	TRBV10-3	TRBJ2-5	14
TGTGCCAGTACTAAAAGCAATCAGCCCCAGCATTTT	CASTKSNQPQHF	NA	NA	TRBV19	TRBJ1-5	12
TGTGCCAGCAGCCCCCCTGAAGCGGGGCCCCTCACAGATACGCAGTATTTT	CASSPPEAGPLTDTQYF	TRBD2	NA	TRBV5-4	TRBJ2-3	17
TGTGCCAGCAGCGTAGCAGGGGGCGAGTCCTACGAGCAGTACTTC	CASSVAGGESYEQYF	TRBD1	NA	TRBV9	TRBJ2-7	15
TGTGCCAGCAGTCCGCCGGGCCCGGGGATTAACACTGAAGCTTTCTTT	CASSPPGPGINTEAFF	NA	NA	TRBV27	TRBJ1-1	16
TGTGCCACCACGCCCCAGACAGACTCCTACAATGAGCAGTTCTTC	CATTPQTDSYNEQFF	NA	NA	TRBV19	TRBJ2-1	15
TGTGCCAGCAGCCTGGTCAGGGCGAAAGACAATGAGCAGTTCTTC	CASSLVRAKDNEQFF	NA	once	TRBV13	TRBJ2-1	15
TGCGCCAGCAGCCAAGAGGCAGGGGGCTGGTCTGAAGCTTTCTTT	CASSQEAGGWSEAFF	TRBD1	NA	TRBV4-3	TRBJ1-1	15
TGTGCCAGTAGTACTATAAGGGACAGCCAACTCACAGATACGCAGTATTTT	CASSTIRDSQLTDTQYF	TRBD1	NA	TRBV19	TRBJ2-3	17
TGTGCCAGCTCCCCCAACCAAGGGGGTGTTAACACCGGGGAGCTGTTTTTT	CASSPNQGGVNTGELFF	NA	NA	TRBV18	TRBJ2-2	17
TGTGCCAGCAGCTTAGGGGGACAAACCCAGTACTTC	CASSLGGQTQYF	NA	many	TRBV7-2	TRBJ2-5	12
TGTGCTAGTGGTCCCCCCCCGACAGTGAACACTGAAGCTTTCTTT	CASGPPPTVNTEAFF	NA	NA	TRBV12-5	TRBJ1-1	15
TGTGCCAGCATCCGGGGGGGGACCCTCACTGAAGCTTTCTTT	CASIRGGTLTEAFF	NA	NA	TRBV6-5	TRBJ1-1	14
TGTGCCAGCAGCTTAAGGGGGGGTTCCTACGAGCAGTACTTC	CASSLRGGSYEQYF	NA	NA	TRBV7-2	TRBJ2-7	14
TGTGCCAGCAGCTCACCCCCCACAGGGGGACTTTACAATGAGCAGTTCTTC	CASSSPPTGGLYNEQFF	TRBD1	NA	TRBV7-6	TRBJ2-1	17
TGCGCCAGCAGCTCAGCGCTACAGGGGGCCACTGAAGCTTTCTTT	CASSSALQGATEAFF	TRBD1	NA	TRBV5-1	TRBJ1-1	15
TGTGCCAGCAGACACAGGGGATACGACACTGAAGCTTTCTTT	CASRHRGYDTEAFF	TRBD1	NA	TRBV6-5	TRBJ1-1	14
TGCGCCAGCAGCGAGGGTAATTACGGCAATTCACCCCTCCACTTT	CASSEGNYGNSPLHF	NA	NA	TRBV4-1	TRBJ1-6	15
TGTGCTAGTGGTTTGGCCATACAGGGACGGGAGCTGTTTTTT	CASGLAIQGRELFF	NA	NA	TRBV12-5	TRBJ2-2	14
TGTGCCAGCAGCGCGTCCGGTCGGACAGACTCCTACGAGCAGTACTTC	CASSASGRTDSYEQYF	NA	once	TRBV9	TRBJ2-7	16
TGCAGTGCTGGCCGCTCCCACACCTTC	CSAGRSHTF	NA	NA	TRBV20-1	TRBJ1-2	9
TGTGCCAGCAGCTTTGGGGGGACAGGGATTGAAAAACTGTTTTTT	CASSFGGTGIEKLFF	TRBD1	NA	TRBV5-4	TRBJ1-4	15
TGCGCCAGCAGTCCTAGCGGGGGGTACAATGAGCAGTTCTTC	CASSPSGGYNEQFF	TRBD2	NA	TRBV5-1	TRBJ2-1	14
TGTGCCAGCAGCGTTAGGCAGGGGAGATATGGCTACACCTTC	CASSVRQGRYGYTF	NA	NA	TRBV9	TRBJ1-2	14
TGTGCCTGGAAGCGGACAGTCCTTGATTCACCCCTCCACTTT	CAWKRTVLDSPLHF	NA	NA	TRBV30	TRBJ1-6	14
TGTGCCAGCAGCTCAGAAAACTCTGGAAACACCATATATTTT	CASSSENSGNTIYF	NA	NA	TRBV5-4	TRBJ1-3	14
TGCGCCAGCAGCGTAGCGGGGCCTGGGGCCAACGTCCTGACTTTC	CASSVAGPGANVLTF	TRBD2	NA	TRBV10-2	TRBJ2-6	15
TGTGCCAGCAGCTCGCCGACAATCCCGAGAGGCTACACCTTC	CASSSPTIPRGYTF	NA	once	TRBV11-2	TRBJ1-2	14
TGTGCCAGCAGTGAACTCCTAGCGGGGATCTACAATGAGCAGTTCTTC	CASSELLAGIYNEQFF	TRBD2	NA	TRBV2	TRBJ2-1	16
TGTGCCAGCAGCTTGGCGGAAGCCTACGAGCAGTACTTC	CASSLAEAYEQYF	NA	NA	TRBV11-2	TRBJ2-7	13
TGTGCCAGCAGCAGCGTGCGGGGAAACACCATATATTTT	CASSSVRGNTIYF	NA	NA	TRBV11-2	TRBJ1-3	13
TGTGCCAGCAGCCCCCGGGACAGCTCTGGCGAGCAGTACTTC	CASSPRDSSGEQYF	TRBD1	NA	TRBV7-6	TRBJ2-7	14
TGCGCCAGCAGTGGGGGCGGCCGCTCTGGGGCCAACGTCCTGACTTTC	CASSGGGRSGANVLTF	NA	NA	TRBV10-1	TRBJ2-6	16
TGTGCCAGCAGTCCCAGACTAGCGGGGGGGCAGGGAAACATTCAGTACTTC	CASSPRLAGGQGNIQYF	TRBD2	NA	TRBV27	TRBJ2-4	17
TGTGCCAGCACTCTAGCGGGGCAACTGGGGACCGGGGAGCTGTTTTTT	CASTLAGQLGTGELFF	TRBD2	NA	TRBV27	TRBJ2-2	16
TGTGCCAGCAGCCCCCTGGGACAAAACCAAGAGACCCAGTACTTC	CASSPLGQNQETQYF	NA	NA	TRBV5-6	TRBJ2-5	15
TGTGCCAGCAGCCAAACCCTAGCGGGGGGGCCCACAGATACGCAGTATTTT	CASSQTLAGGPTDTQYF	TRBD2	many	TRBV4-2	TRBJ2-3	17
TGCGCCAGCAGGCGGGAGGACAGTCCTGAGCAGTACTTC	CASRREDSPEQYF	TRBD2	few	TRBV4-1	TRBJ2-7	13
TGTGCCAGTAGCAAAGAGCGGGGTACTCGAAATCAGCCCCAGCATTTT	CASSKERGTRNQPQHF	NA	NA	TRBV19	TRBJ1-5	16
TGTGCCAGCAGTGAATTACTCACTGAAGCTTTCTTT	CASSELLTEAFF	NA	NA	TRBV6-1	TRBJ1-1	12
TGTGCCAGTAGTAGGGACAGGGGGTACGAGCAGTACTTC	CASSRDRGYEQYF	TRBD1	few	TRBV19	TRBJ2-7	13
TGCGCCAGCAGCTTGGCGGACAGGCTATACGAGCAGTACTTC	CASSLADRLYEQYF	TRBD1	NA	TRBV5-1	TRBJ2-7	14
TGTGCCAGCAGCGGGGGGGCGGACCAATCCTACGAGCAGTACTTC	CASSGGADQSYEQYF	NA	once	TRBV5-4	TRBJ2-7	15
TGTGCCAGCAGCTTAGGCCGGTCTAGCGGGGGGGTGGGCAAAAACATTCAGTACTTC	CASSLGRSSGGVGKNIQYF	TRBD2	NA	TRBV13	TRBJ2-4	19
TGTGCCTGGAGGGGGGAGGGGCCGTTTCAGAACTATGGCTACACCTTC	CAWRGEGPFQNYGYTF	NA	NA	TRBV30	TRBJ1-2	16
TGTGCCAGCAGCAGGGGAACGATTTCGCACAATCAGCCCCAGCATTTT	CASSRGTISHNQPQHF	NA	NA	TRBV5-6	TRBJ1-5	16